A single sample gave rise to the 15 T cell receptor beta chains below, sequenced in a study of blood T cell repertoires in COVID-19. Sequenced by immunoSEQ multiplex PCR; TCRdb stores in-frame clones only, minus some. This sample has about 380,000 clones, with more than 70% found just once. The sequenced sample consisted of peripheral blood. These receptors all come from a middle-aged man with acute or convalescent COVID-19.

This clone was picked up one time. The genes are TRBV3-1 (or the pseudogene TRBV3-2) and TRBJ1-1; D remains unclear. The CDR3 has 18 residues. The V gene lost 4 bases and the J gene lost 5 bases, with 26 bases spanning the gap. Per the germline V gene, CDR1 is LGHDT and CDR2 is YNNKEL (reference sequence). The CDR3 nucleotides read TGTGCCAGCAGCCCCCGGGGTTTTTACTTGGGTCATCGAACTGAAGCTTTCTTT. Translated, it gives CASSPRGFYLGHRTEAFF.

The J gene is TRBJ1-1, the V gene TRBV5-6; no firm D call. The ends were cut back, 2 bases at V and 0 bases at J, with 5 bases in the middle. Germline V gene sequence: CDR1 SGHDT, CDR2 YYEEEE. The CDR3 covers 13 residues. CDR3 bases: TGTGCCAGCAGCTTCGCAGTGAACACTGAAGCTTTCTTT. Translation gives CASSFAVNTEAFF.

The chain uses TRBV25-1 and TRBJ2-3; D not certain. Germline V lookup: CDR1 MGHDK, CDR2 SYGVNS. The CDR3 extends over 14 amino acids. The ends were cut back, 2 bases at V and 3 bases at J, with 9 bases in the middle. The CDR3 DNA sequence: TGTGCCAGCAGTGAACCAGTATGGACAGATACGCAGTATTTT. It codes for CASSEPVWTDTQYF.

The CDR3 DNA sequence: TGTGCCAGCAGCACCACCTGGGACAGCCAAGAGACCCAGTACTTC. It yields the protein CASSTTWDSQETQYF. V is TRBV5-4 and J is TRBJ2-5; 7 nucleotides align to TRBD1. V was clipped by 4 bases and J by 1 base; unmatched bases: 7. The CDR3 runs 15 residues. The germline V gene has CDR1 SGHNT and CDR2 YYREEE (reference sequence).

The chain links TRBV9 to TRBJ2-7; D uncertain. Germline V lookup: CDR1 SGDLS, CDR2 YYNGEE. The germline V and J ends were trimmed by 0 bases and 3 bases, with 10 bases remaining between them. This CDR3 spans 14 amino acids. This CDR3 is CASSVAWQDYEQYF. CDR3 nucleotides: TGTGCCAGCAGCGTAGCTTGGCAAGACTACGAGCAGTACTTC.

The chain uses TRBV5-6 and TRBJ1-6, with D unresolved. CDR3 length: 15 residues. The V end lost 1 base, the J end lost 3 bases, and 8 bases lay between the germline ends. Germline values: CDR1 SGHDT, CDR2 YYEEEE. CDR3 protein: CASSLLESYNSPLHF. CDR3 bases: TGTGCCAGCAGCTTGTTGGAGAGCTATAATTCACCCCTCCACTTT.

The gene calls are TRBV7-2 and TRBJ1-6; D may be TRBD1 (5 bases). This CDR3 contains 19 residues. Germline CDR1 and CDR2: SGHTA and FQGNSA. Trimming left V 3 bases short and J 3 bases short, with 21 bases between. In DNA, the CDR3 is TGTGCCAGCAGCTTGGGGCCGGGGCCGGCGGGATTCTATAATTCACCCCTCCACTTT. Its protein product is CASSLGPGPAGFYNSPLHF.

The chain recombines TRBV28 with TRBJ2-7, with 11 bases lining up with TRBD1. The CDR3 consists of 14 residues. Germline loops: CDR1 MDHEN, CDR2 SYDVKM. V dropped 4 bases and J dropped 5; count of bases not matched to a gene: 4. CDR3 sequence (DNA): TGTGCCAGCAGTTCAGGACAGGGGGCCCACGAGCAGTACTTC. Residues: CASSSGQGAHEQYF.

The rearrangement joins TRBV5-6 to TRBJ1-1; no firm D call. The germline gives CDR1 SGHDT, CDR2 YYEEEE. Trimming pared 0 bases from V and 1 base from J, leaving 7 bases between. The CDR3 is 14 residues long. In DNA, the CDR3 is TGTGCCAGCAGCTTGGCCGGGAGGAACACTGAAGCTTTCTTT. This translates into CASSLAGRNTEAFF.

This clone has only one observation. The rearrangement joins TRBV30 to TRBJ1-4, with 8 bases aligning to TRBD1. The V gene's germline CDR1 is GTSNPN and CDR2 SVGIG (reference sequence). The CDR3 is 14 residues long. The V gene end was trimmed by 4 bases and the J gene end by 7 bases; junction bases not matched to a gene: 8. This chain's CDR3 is CAWNNRGAGEKLFF. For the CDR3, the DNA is TGTGCCTGGAACAACAGGGGGGCAGGTGAAAAACTGTTTTTT.

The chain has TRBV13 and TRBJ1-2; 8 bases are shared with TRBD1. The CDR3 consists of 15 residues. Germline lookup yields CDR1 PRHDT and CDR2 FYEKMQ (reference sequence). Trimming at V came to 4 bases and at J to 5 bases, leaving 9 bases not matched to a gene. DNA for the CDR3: TGTGCCAGCAGCTCAGACAGGGGTGCCGGGTATGGCTACACCTTC. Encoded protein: CASSSDRGAGYGYTF. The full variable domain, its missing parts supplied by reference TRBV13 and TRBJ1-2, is AAGVIQSPRHLIKEKRETATLKCYPIPRHDTVYWYQQGPGQDPQFLISFYEKMQSDKGSIPDRFSAQQFSDYHSELNMSSLELGDSALYFCASSSDRGAGYGYTFGSGTRLTVV.

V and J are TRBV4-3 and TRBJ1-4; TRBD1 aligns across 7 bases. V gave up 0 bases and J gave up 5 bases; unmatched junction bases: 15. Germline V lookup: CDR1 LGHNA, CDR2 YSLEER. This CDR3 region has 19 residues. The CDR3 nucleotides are TGCGCCAGCAGCCAAGATCGACAGGGCTTAGTCAGCGGGAATGAAAAACTGTTTTTT. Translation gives CASSQDRQGLVSGNEKLFF.

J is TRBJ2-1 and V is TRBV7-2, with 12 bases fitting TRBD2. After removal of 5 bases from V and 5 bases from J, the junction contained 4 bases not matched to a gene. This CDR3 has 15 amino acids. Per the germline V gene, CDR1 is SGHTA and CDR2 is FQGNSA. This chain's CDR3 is CASSRTSGTHNEQFF. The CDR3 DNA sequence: TGTGCCAGCAGCCGGACTAGCGGGACCCACAATGAGCAGTTCTTC. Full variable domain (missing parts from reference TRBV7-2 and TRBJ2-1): GAGVSQSPSNKVTEKGKDVELRCDPISGHTALYWYRQSLGQGLEFLIYFQGNSAPDKSGLPSDRFSAERTGGSVSTLTIQRTQQEDSAVYLCASSRTSGTHNEQFFGPGTRLTVL.

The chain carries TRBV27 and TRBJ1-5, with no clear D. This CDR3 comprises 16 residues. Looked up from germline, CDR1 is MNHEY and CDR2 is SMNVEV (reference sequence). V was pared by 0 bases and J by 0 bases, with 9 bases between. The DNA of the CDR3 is TGTGCCAGCAGTTTATCCCACAGACCTAGCAATCAGCCCCAGCATTTT. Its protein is CASSLSHRPSNQPQHF.

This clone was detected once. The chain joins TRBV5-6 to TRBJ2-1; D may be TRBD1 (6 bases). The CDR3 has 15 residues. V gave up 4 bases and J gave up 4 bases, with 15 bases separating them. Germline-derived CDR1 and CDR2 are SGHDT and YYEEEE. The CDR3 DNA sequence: TGTGCCAGCAGCCTGGCCGGGACAAATTACAATGAGCAGTTCTTC. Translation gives CASSLAGTNYNEQFF.